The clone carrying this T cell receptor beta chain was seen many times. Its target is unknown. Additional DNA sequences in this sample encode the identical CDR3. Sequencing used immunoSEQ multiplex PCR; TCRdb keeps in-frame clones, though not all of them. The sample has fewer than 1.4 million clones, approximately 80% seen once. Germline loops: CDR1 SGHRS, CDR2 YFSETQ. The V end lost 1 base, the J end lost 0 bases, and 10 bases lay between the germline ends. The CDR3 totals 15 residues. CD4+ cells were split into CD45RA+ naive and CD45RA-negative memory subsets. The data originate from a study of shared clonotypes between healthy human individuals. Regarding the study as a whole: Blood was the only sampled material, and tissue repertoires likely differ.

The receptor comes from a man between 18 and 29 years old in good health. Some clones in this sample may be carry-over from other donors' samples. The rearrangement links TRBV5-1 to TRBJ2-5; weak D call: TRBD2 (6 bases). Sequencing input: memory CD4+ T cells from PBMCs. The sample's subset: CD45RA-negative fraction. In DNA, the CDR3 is TGCGCCAGCAGCTTGTCGGGGGTAAACCAAGAGACCCAGTACTTC. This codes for CASSLSGVNQETQYF. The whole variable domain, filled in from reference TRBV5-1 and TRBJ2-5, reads KAGVTQTPRYLIKTRGQQVTLSCSPISGHRSVSWYQQTPGQGLQFLFEYFSETQRNKGNFPGRFSGRQFSNSRSEMNVSTLELGDSALYLCASSLSGVNQETQYFGPGTRLLVL.